The 13 T cell receptor beta chains listed next were all sequenced from one sample in a study of shared clonotypes between healthy human individuals. The method was immunoSEQ multiplex PCR; TCRdb's version includes in-frame clones alone and lacks a portion of them. Among under 1 million clones, approximately 96% were seen once, and the ten largest hold around 0.25%. Naivety among CD8 cells was defined by CD45RO negativity and positive CCR7 selection, thereby excluding terminally differentiated effector memory CD45RA+ cells. Sequencing was carried out using naive CD8+ T cells sorted from blood. All receptors come from a man in his thirties or forties in good health.

This chain joins TRBV15 and TRBJ2-7; no reliable D call. V lost 0 bases and J lost 6, with 12 bases in between. Germline CDR1 reads LNHNV; CDR2 reads YYDKDF (reference sequence). The CDR3 is made up of 14 amino acids. CDR3 protein: CATSRDGLTTEQYF. The DNA for the CDR3 is TGTGCCACCAGCAGAGATGGTTTAACGACCGAGCAGTACTTC. The variable domain in full, completed from reference TRBV15 and TRBJ2-7, reads DAMVIQNPRYQVTQFGKPVTLSCSQTLNHNVMYWYQQKSSQAPKLLFHYYDKDFNNEADTPDNFQSRRPNTSFCFLDIRSPGLGDTAMYLCATSRDGLTTEQYFGPGTRLTVT.

This chain links TRBV5-5 with TRBJ2-5; tentative D call: TRBD2 (5 bases). This CDR3 is built from 13 residues. With 2 bases removed from V and 5 bases from J, the gap between germline ends came to 10 bases. Germline V gene lookup returns CDR1 SGHKS and CDR2 YYEKEE (reference sequence). The CDR3 DNA is TGTGCCAGCAGCTTTGGGAGTACTGAGACCCAGTACTTC. This sequence encodes CASSFGSTETQYF.

This chain uses TRBV4-1 with TRBJ2-1, with a possible D match to TRBD2 (6 bases). Between the trimmed V and J ends, which lost 2 bases and 4 bases, there was a span of 12 bases. This CDR3 comprises 15 residues. CDR1 is MGHRA and CDR2 is YSYEKL in the germline V gene. The DNA for the CDR3 is TGCGCCAGCAGCCAAACGGGACTCCCATACAATGAGCAGTTCTTC. It yields the protein CASSQTGLPYNEQFF.

V usage is TRBV7-2 and J usage is TRBJ1-3; D not resolved. The CDR3 has 16 amino acids. Trimming stripped 6 bases from V and 0 bases from J, with 15 bases between. The germline CDR1 and CDR2 sequences are SGHTA and FQGNSA. CDR3 in DNA: TGTGCCAGCAGTCCAATTGGACGGATCTCTGGAAACACCATATATTTT. This translates into CASSPIGRISGNTIYF.

The CDR3 loop reads CASSPGQGVSYNEQFF. The CDR3 DNA sequence: TGCGCCAGCAGCCCGGGACAGGGGGTCTCCTACAATGAGCAGTTCTTC. The chain recombines TRBV5-1 with TRBJ2-1; 11 bases are shared with TRBD1. The CDR3 extends over 16 amino acids. Looked up from germline, CDR1 is SGHRS and CDR2 is YFSETQ. J gave up 0 bases and V 4 bases, and 3 bases lay outside the gene matches.

The CDR3 DNA is TGTGCCAGCAGTCCCACAGGGTACGGAAACACCATATATTTT. Its translation: CASSPTGYGNTIYF. The chain couples TRBV7-3 to TRBJ1-3; possibly TRBD1 for D (6 bases). V was pared by 6 bases and J by 4 bases, with 13 bases between. The CDR3 is 14 residues long. Germline lookup yields CDR1 SGHTA and CDR2 FQGTGA.

The rearrangement links TRBV7-9 to TRBJ2-1, with D hard to call. CDR3 size: 12 residues. Trimming pared 3 bases from V and 9 bases from J, leaving 9 bases between. CDR1 and CDR2 from the germline V gene are SEHNR and FQNEAQ (reference sequence). The DNA of the CDR3 is TGTGCCAGCAGCTTTTTAGGGTTTGAGCAGTTCTTC. It encodes CASSFLGFEQFF.

The chain's CDR3 is CASSLTGANEKLFF. The CDR3 region has the DNA TGTGCCAGCAGCCTGACAGGAGCTAATGAAAAACTGTTTTTT. The chain joins TRBV27 to TRBJ1-4; D perhaps matches TRBD1 (6 bases). Germline values: CDR1 MNHEY, CDR2 SMNVEV (reference sequence). This CDR3 has 14 residues. Trimming removed 6 bases at V and 3 bases at J, with 11 bases between. The full variable domain, rest sourced from reference TRBV27 and TRBJ1-4, is EAQVTQNPRYLITVTGKKLTVTCSQNMNHEYMSWYRQDPGLGLRQIYYSMNVEVTDKGDVPEGYKVSRKEKRNFPLILESPSPNQTSLYFCASSLTGANEKLFFGSGTQLSVL.

The chain joins TRBV28 to TRBJ2-5; D is possibly TRBD1 (6 bases). V lost 5 bases and J 1 base, leaving 14 bases between the germline ends. This CDR3 is 15 amino acids long. Per the germline V gene, CDR1 is MDHEN and CDR2 is SYDVKM. The CDR3 sequence: CASSLTGFAQETQYF. CDR3 nucleotides: TGTGCCAGCAGTCTCACAGGGTTTGCCCAAGAGACCCAGTACTTC.

The V gene is TRBV5-1, the J gene TRBJ2-3, with D perhaps being TRBD1 or TRBD2 (5 bases each). Germline values: CDR1 SGHRS, CDR2 YFSETQ. Trimming cost V 4 bases and J 6 bases, with 18 bases left between them. CDR3 size: 15 residues. As DNA, the CDR3 is TGCGCCAGCAGCCCGGGGCAGGTGGTAAGGGATACGCAGTATTTT. This codes for CASSPGQVVRDTQYF.

The rearrangement links TRBV7-9 to TRBJ2-7, with 8 bases fitting TRBD1. V lost 4 bases to trimming and J lost 6 bases; unmatched junction nucleotides: 8. CDR3 length equals 14 residues. In germline, CDR1 is SEHNR, CDR2 FQNEAQ (reference sequence). CDR3: CASSSRSTGGEQYF. In DNA, the CDR3 is TGTGCCAGCAGCTCCCGATCAACAGGGGGCGAGCAGTACTTC.

The chain couples TRBV5-1 to TRBJ2-3; D gene unclear. Germline values: CDR1 SGHRS, CDR2 YFSETQ. The CDR3 totals 17 residues. Trimming shortened V by 0 bases and J by 3 bases, and 17 bases separated the two germline ends. The CDR3 DNA follows: TGCGCCAGCAGCTTGGCCGGCTTGTCCGGCAGAACAGATACGCAGTATTTT. This codes for CASSLAGLSGRTDTQYF.

This clone was detected only once. The chain joins TRBV15 to TRBJ1-2; no clear D. The germline V gene has CDR1 LNHNV and CDR2 YYDKDF (reference sequence). Between the trimmed V and J ends, which lost 1 base and 2 bases, there was a span of 8 bases. The CDR3 sequence is 14 residues long. CDR3 amino acids: CATSRVSGNYGYTF. The CDR3 DNA sequence: TGTGCCACCAGCAGAGTGTCAGGAAACTATGGCTACACCTTC.